This TCR beta chain comes out of a study of T cell repertoires in cytomegalovirus infection. Study background: CMV infection plus the matching HLA type was flagged by public TCR beta signatures. Study findings and constraints: Adding up the frequency of public TCR beta families identified people who carried CMV plus the relevant HLA. CMV-specific TCR beta clonotypes restricted by HLA-C were the ones dominating the ex vivo response.

With 6 bases removed from V and 3 bases from J, the gap between germline ends came to 17 bases. The CDR3 is 15 amino acids. CDR1 and CDR2 (germline): MNHEY, SVGEGT. TCRdb re-analysed the reads in MiXCR, keeping a single row per CDR3 protein. The repertoire holds hundreds of thousands of distinct CDR3 sequences, with approximately 24% as singletons. This clonotype was found many times. What it binds is unknown. V and J are TRBV6-2 or TRBV6-3 and TRBJ1-1; D uncertain. This sequence originates from a human donor in good health (CMV status not recorded). Some clones in this sample may be carry-over from other donors' samples. Sequencing input: CD8+ T cells from PBMCs. Here the CDR3 reads CASRSPGHGDTEAFF. The CDR3 DNA follows: TGTGCCAGCAGATCCCCCGGGCACGGGGACACTGAAGCTTTCTTT.